These 7 T cell receptor beta chains were sequenced from one sample in a study of blood T cells in healthy people across ages. A second PCR, run for about 7 to 11 cycles, used a sample-barcoded 5' primer plus a J-beta primer mix. Each CDR3 protein gets one entry after TCRdb re-called the 5' RACE reads with MiXCR. In the table there are almost 550,000 distinct CDR3 sequences, about 24% of which are singletons. This sample also belongs to another study, concerning T cells of mothers and their children.

The sample taken for sequencing was blood. These receptors were collected from a boy aged 5-17 years in good health.

In this sample, this clonotype turned up a few times. This chain joins TRBV3-1 and TRBJ2-7; no clear D gene. The V end lost 3 bases, the J end lost 2 bases, and 8 bases lay between the germline ends. Germline V CDR1 and CDR2: LGHDT, YNNKEL (reference sequence). The CDR3 extends over 13 amino acids. CDR3 region: CASSQTWPYEQYF. The CDR3 bases are TGTGCCAGCAGCCAGACATGGCCCTACGAGCAGTACTTC.

The rearrangement joins TRBV6-4 to TRBJ1-2; D not certain. V dropped 3 bases and J dropped 6 bases, with 23 bases sitting between them. This CDR3 spans 17 amino acids. Germline CDR1 MRHNA, CDR2 SNTAGT. The CDR3 DNA reads as TGTGCCAGCAGTGAAGAGGTCCTAGGGTCCGGGTGGCATGGCTACACCTTC. The encoded protein is CASSEEVLGSGWHGYTF.

The rearrangement joins TRBV20-1 to TRBJ2-6; 8 bases match TRBD2. Germline lookup yields CDR1 DFQATT and CDR2 SNEGSKA (reference sequence). V gave up 5 bases and J gave up 2 bases; unmatched junction bases: 8. The CDR3 totals 16 residues. CDR3 in amino acids: CSAPHGAGAGANVLTF. The CDR3 DNA sequence: TGCAGTGCTCCCCATGGAGCGGGAGCTGGGGCCAACGTCCTGACTTTC.

A word on this clonotype: This may be a read error: a much more frequent sequence differs by one nucleotide. This chain links TRBV4-3 with TRBJ2-3; D may match TRBD1 or TRBD2 (6 bases each). The CDR3 consists of 15 residues. Trimming cost V 2 bases and J 0 bases, with 9 bases left between them. Germline CDR1 LGHNA, CDR2 YSLEER. The CDR3, as DNA: TGCGCCAGCAGCCAACAGGGGACTAGCACAGATACGCAGTATTTT. Encoded protein: CASSQQGTSTDTQYF.

V is TRBV11-2 and J is TRBJ1-1; TRBD1 matches 7 bases. Losses at the gene ends were 4 bases for V and 5 bases for J; bases not matched to a gene: 4. The CDR3 runs to 13 residues. From germline, CDR1 is SGHAT and CDR2 FQNNGV. CDR3 nucleotide sequence: TGTGCCAGCAGCTCGACAGGGAGGACTGAAGCTTTCTTT. As protein: CASSSTGRTEAFF.

V and J are TRBV12-3 or TRBV12-4 and TRBJ2-5; TRBD1 matches at 8 bases. The J call may be in error: the DNA end matches TRBJ2-7 better. The CDR3 sequence is 21 residues long. CDR3 nucleotide sequence: TGTGCCAGCAGTTTTAGGGGCAGGGGGCTCTTGAAAACGGCTTCTCGCTACGAGCAGTACTTC. It translates to CASSFRGRGLLKTASRYEQYF.

The chain has TRBV20-1 and TRBJ2-5; D unclear. The V gene's germline CDR1 is DFQATT and CDR2 SNEGSKA (reference sequence). The germline V and J ends were trimmed by 5 bases and 5 bases, with 6 bases remaining between them. The CDR3 extends over 10 amino acids. For the CDR3, the DNA is TGCAGTGCTCGAGTCGAGACCCAGTACTTC. It codes for CSARVETQYF.